The clone carrying this T cell receptor (beta chain) was seen at least ten times. The antigen is undetermined. J was trimmed by 8 bases and V by 0 bases; bases with no gene match: 9. The germline V gene has CDR1 SGHRS and CDR2 YFSETQ. The CDR3 contains 15 residues. This entry is derived from a study of response to subunit inactivated influenza vaccine. Study results and caveats: The authors proposed limited new T cell recruitment per seasonal influenza vaccination.

TCRdb passed the RT-PCR reads through MiXCR, listing each CDR3 protein once. The data hold more than 500,000 distinct CDR3 sequences, with approximately 11% observed a single time. This sample also belongs to another study, concerning T cells expressing NK-cell markers. In that study: UMIs were included in TCR beta cDNA generated by 5'RACE template switching. Of eight sequenced donors, seven were HCMV-seropositive and one HCMV-seronegative. NKG2C+ dominant clonotypes from about 6 donors made up roughly 1.0-7.5% of CD8+ T cells. Similarly, these clonotypes led the CD3+CD56-NKG2C+ fraction as well in a few donors.

The sequence was collected from a man between 50 and 59 years old who received an inactivated influenza vaccine. The sample in question was PBMCs from blood, obtained on the day of vaccination. The V and J genes are TRBV5-1 and TRBJ1-1; 8 positions agree with TRBD1. This chain's CDR3 is CASSLAQGAKPEAFF. Written as DNA, the CDR3 is TGCGCCAGCAGCTTGGCCCAGGGGGCGAAACCCGAAGCTTTCTTT.